The rows below give T cell receptor beta chains drawn from one sample of a study of blood T cell repertoires in COVID-19. This table comes from immunoSEQ multiplex PCR, and its TCRdb copy is limited to in-frame clones, with some not included. The sample lists about 490,000 clones; roughly 85% were seen once. The sample taken for sequencing was peripheral blood. The receptors stem from a human donor in a cohort sampled during active COVID-19. Each CDR3 is given with its conserved first and last residue. The order of the fields is clone size, D gene, J gene, V gene, CDR3 protein, CDR3 DNA. A D gene is named only where the DNA matches it firmly. For some rows the clone size is stated as once, few or many, or as a class when expanded; others skip it.

. . TRBJ2-1 TRBV7-2 CASTSLTGQGQNEQFF TGTGCCAGCACTAGTCTAACGGGGCAGGGGCAGAATGAGCAGTTCTTC
. TRBD2 TRBJ2-1 TRBV4-3 CASSPLPTSSYNEQFF TGCGCCAGCAGCCCGCTCCCGACTAGCTCATACAATGAGCAGTTCTTC
. . TRBJ2-1 TRBV10-3 CATATSGSSYNEQFF TGTGCCACAGCCACCAGCGGAAGCTCCTACAATGAGCAGTTCTTC
. TRBD1 TRBJ1-2 TRBV30 CAWSVGGTVAGYTF TGTGCCTGGAGTGTAGGAGGGACAGTGGCTGGCTACACCTTC
. TRBD1 TRBJ1-5 TRBV27 CASSTSGQGWEPQHF TGTGCCAGCAGTACGTCCGGACAGGGATGGGAGCCCCAGCATTTT
. . TRBJ1-5 TRBV5-4 CASSLGAGNQPQHF TGTGCCAGCAGCTTGGGGGCAGGGAATCAGCCCCAGCATTTT
. TRBD1 TRBJ2-7 TRBV5-8 CASRRDRGRLEQYF TGTGCCAGCCGCCGGGACAGGGGGCGCCTCGAGCAGTACTTC
. TRBD1 TRBJ1-5 TRBV18 CASARDREEPQHF TGTGCCAGCGCAAGGGACAGGGAAGAGCCCCAGCATTTT
. TRBD1 TRBJ1-2 TRBV10-3 CAISTPRTGDGYTF TGTGCCATCAGTACCCCTCGGACAGGGGACGGCTACACCTTC
. TRBD1 TRBJ1-5 TRBV19 CASSSGQGAYQPQHF TGTGCCAGTAGTTCGGGACAGGGGGCTTATCAGCCCCAGCATTTT
once TRBD2 TRBJ2-1 TRBV27 CASSLMASGSNEQFF TGTGCCAGCAGTTTGATGGCTAGCGGGAGCAATGAGCAGTTCTTC
. TRBD1 TRBJ1-2 TRBV6-1 CASRETGGGYGYTF TGTGCCAGCAGGGAAACAGGGGGCGGGTATGGCTACACCTTC
. . TRBJ2-5 TRBV9 CASSVPRGEQETQYF TGTGCCAGCAGCGTACCCCGCGGGGAGCAAGAGACCCAGTACTTC
. . TRBJ2-7 TRBV12-2 CASRPERTSGREKGIYEQYF TGTGCAAGTCGCCCCGAACGGACTAGCGGGAGGGAGAAGGGGATCTACGAGCAGTACTTC
. . TRBJ1-2 TRBV10-3 CAKSPGHLYGYTF TGTGCCAAAAGTCCCGGACACCTCTATGGCTACACCTTC
few . TRBJ1-5 TRBV19 CASKGAQAGRSQHF TGTGCCAGTAAAGGCGCCCAGGCCGGCCGGTCCCAGCATTTT